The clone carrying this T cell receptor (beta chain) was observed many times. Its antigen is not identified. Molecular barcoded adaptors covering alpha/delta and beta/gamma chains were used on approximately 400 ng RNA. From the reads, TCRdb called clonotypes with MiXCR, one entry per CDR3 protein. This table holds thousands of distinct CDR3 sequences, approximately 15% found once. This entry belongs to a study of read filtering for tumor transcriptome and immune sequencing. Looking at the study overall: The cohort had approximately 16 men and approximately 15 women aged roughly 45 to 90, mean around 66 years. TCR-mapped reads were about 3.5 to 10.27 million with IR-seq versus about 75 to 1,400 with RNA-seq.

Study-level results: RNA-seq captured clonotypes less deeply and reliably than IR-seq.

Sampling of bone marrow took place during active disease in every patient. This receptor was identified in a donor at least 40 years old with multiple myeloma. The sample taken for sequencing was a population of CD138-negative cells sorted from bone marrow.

As DNA, the CDR3 is TGTGCCAGCAGGCCGACAGGGGTTAGCAATCAGCCCCAGCATTTT. Translation: CASRPTGVSNQPQHF. The rearrangement joins TRBV28 to TRBJ1-5; 8 bases agree with TRBD1. Germline CDR1 and CDR2: MDHEN and SYDVKM. The CDR3 consists of 15 residues. V shed 6 bases and J 0 bases; nucleotides not matched to a gene: 4.